This T cell receptor beta chain was retrieved from a study of CD8 T cells in ankylosing spondylitis. This clonotype came up many times. The antigen is undetermined. Libraries of TCR beta came from quantitative 5'-RACE with molecular barcodes. MiXCR, applied by TCRdb to the 5' RACE reads, yields one record per CDR3 protein. There are 250,000 or so distinct CDR3 sequences in the sample; roughly 25% occur only once, and 0.61% lies in the top ten. Study-level results: Disease-linked clones reportedly concentrated significantly in matched ankylosing spondylitis synovial fluid. Prior literature has documented some motif variants in synovial fluid and blood from reactive arthritis.

This CDR3 is built from 13 residues. Germline CDR1 reads ENHRY; CDR2 reads SYGVKD. V lost 4 bases to trimming and J lost 7 bases, with 11 bases between them. Sequencing was done on a sample of blood, either unsorted or a sorted T cell fraction (not recorded which). This chain uses TRBV10-3 with TRBJ2-1; D tentatively reads TRBD1 or TRBD2 (5 bases each). This TCR was recovered from a male donor with ankylosing spondylitis or in good health (not recorded which). CDR3 amino acids: CAISAGPGNEQFF. The CDR3 coding sequence is TGTGCCATCAGTGCGGGACCCGGTAATGAGCAGTTCTTC.